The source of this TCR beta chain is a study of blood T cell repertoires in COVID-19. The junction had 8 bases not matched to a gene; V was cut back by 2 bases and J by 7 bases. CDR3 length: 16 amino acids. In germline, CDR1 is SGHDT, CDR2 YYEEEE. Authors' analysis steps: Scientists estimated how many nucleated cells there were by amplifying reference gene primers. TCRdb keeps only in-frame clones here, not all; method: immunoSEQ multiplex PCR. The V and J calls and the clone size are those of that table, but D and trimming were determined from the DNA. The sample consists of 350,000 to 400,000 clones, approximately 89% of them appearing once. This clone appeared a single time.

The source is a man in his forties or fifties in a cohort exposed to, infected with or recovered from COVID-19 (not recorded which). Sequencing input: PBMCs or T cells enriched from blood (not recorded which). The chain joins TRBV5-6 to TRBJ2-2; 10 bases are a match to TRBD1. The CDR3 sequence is CASSFSGTGVDGELFF. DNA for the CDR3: TGTGCCAGCAGCTTCTCCGGGACAGGGGTAGACGGGGAGCTGTTTTTT.